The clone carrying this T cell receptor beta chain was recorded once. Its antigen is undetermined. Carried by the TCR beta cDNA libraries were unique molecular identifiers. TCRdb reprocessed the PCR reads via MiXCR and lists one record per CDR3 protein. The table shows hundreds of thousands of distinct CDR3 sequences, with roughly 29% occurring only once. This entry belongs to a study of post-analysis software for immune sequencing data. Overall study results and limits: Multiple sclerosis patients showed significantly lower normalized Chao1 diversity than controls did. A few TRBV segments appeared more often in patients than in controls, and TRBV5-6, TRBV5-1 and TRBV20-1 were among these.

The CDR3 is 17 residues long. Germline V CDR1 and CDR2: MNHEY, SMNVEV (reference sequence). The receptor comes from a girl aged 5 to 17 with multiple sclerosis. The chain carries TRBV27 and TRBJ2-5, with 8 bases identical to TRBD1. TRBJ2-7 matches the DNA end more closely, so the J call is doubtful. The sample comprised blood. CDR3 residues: CASSPEARGPISYEQYF. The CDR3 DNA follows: TGTGCCAGCAGTCCCGAGGCCAGGGGGCCTATATCCTACGAGCAGTACTTC.